This is a list of T cell receptor beta chains from one sample in a study of T-cell memory formation after mild COVID-19. One entry per CDR3 protein, called by TCRdb with MiXCR from the 5' RACE reads. In the table there are tens of thousands of distinct CDR3 sequences, approximately 7% of which are singletons. The specimen was PBMCs or a T cell subset sorted from them (not recorded which). All receptors come from a man aged 18 to 30 who had mild COVID-19 (a few samples of this study predate the infection). Cell type and time point are not known. Each CDR3 is given with its conserved first and last residue. D genes are given only for firm matches. A clone size is listed for some rows: how often the clone was seen (once, few, many), or a class if it is expanded.

d_call	clone_size	j_call	v_call	cdr3_nt	cdr3_aa
TRBD2	NA	TRBJ2-3	TRBV5-8	TGTGCCAGCAGATGGACTAGCGGGGGACATCCCTTTAGCACAGATACGCAGTATTTT	CASRWTSGGHPFSTDTQYF
NA	NA	TRBJ2-1	TRBV7-2	TGTGCCAGCAGCTTAAGCTTGACAAAGCAGTTCTTC	CASSLSLTKQFF
NA	NA	TRBJ1-2	TRBV30	TGTGCCTGGATGGAACGCCCTCTTTATGGCTACACCTTC	CAWMERPLYGYTF
NA	few	TRBJ2-3	TRBV21-1	TGTGCCAGCACTCCGCTAGCCGTAGGCACAGATACGCAGTATTTT	CASTPLAVGTDTQYF
NA	many	TRBJ1-5	TRBV7-8	TGTGCCAGCAGCTTAGGATTTTATAGCAATCAGCCCCAGCATTTT	CASSLGFYSNQPQHF
NA	many	TRBJ2-2	TRBV4-3	TGCGCCAGCAGCCAAGACAGTGCGACCGGGGAGCTGTTTTTT	CASSQDSATGELFF
TRBD1	NA	TRBJ2-1	TRBV4-3	TGCGCCAGCAGCCGCGGACGACAGGGGCTATACAATGAGCAGTTCTTC	CASSRGRQGLYNEQFF
TRBD1	NA	TRBJ1-6	TRBV5-4	TGTGCCAGCAGCCGGACAGGGGAGTCGGCACCCCTCCACTTT	CASSRTGESAPLHF
NA	NA	TRBJ1-1	TRBV6-6	TGTGCCAGCAGTATACCTATGAACACTGAAGCTTTCTTT	CASSIPMNTEAFF
TRBD2	NA	TRBJ2-1	TRBV12-3/TRBV12-4	TGTGCCAGCAGTTTAACGGGGGGTAAACACAATGAGCAGTTCTTC	CASSLTGGKHNEQFF
NA	few	TRBJ2-3	TRBV7-6	TGTGCCAGCAGCTTAAGAGGGGCTCCAGATACGCAGTATTTT	CASSLRGAPDTQYF
TRBD1	few	TRBJ2-1	TRBV24-1	TGTGCCACCAGTGAGTGGGACAGTCGGCAGTTCTTC	CATSEWDSRQFF
TRBD1	NA	TRBJ1-1	TRBV5-4	TGTGCCAGCAGCTCAGGGGGCGAACCTGCTGAAGCTTTCTTT	CASSSGGEPAEAFF
TRBD2	few	TRBJ2-2	TRBV12-5	TGTGCTAGTGGCAGGACTAGCGGGGGAGACACCGGGGAGCTGTTTTTT	CASGRTSGGDTGELFF
NA	few	TRBJ1-4	TRBV15	TGTGCCACCAGGACCTCGGGGGGGGCTCTTAACGAAAAACTGTTTTTT	CATRTSGGALNEKLFF
NA	many	TRBJ2-3	TRBV5-5	TGTGCCAGCAGCTTGCGTTGGAAACACACAGATACGCAGTATTTT	CASSLRWKHTDTQYF
NA	many	TRBJ2-7	TRBV7-9	TGTGCCAGCAGCCCACGGGCCCTTGACTACGAGCAGTACTTC	CASSPRALDYEQYF
TRBD2	few	TRBJ2-3	TRBV20-1	TGCAGTGCTCTGAGCGGGGGGGCCAAAGATACGCAGTATTTT	CSALSGGAKDTQYF
NA	NA	TRBJ2-7	TRBV7-2	TGTGCCAGCAGCCCCAGGCGGTTGGCGTACGAGCAGTACTTC	CASSPRRLAYEQYF
TRBD2	many	TRBJ2-5	TRBV6-1	TGTGCCAGTTCATTTCAGGGAGGGGAGACCCAGTACTTC	CASSFQGGETQYF
TRBD1	NA	TRBJ2-7	TRBV5-1	TGCGCCAGCAGCCCCGGGACAGGGACCTACGAGCAGTACTTC	CASSPGTGTYEQYF
NA	few	TRBJ2-5	TRBV4-1	TGCGCCAGCAGCCAAGATCAGTCAAGAGGGGGGCAAGAGACCCAGTACTTC	CASSQDQSRGGQETQYF
NA	many	TRBJ2-5	TRBV6-5	TGTGCCAGCAGGCCAGGGGGGCGTGAGACCCAGTACTTC	CASRPGGRETQYF
NA	NA	TRBJ2-3	TRBV12-3/TRBV12-4	TGTGCCAGCAGTTTGTCCTCCACAGATACGCAGTATTTT	CASSLSSTDTQYF
NA	NA	TRBJ2-7	TRBV6-5	TGTGCCAGCCGCTCCAGCGGCGGGGCCTCCTACGAGCAGTACTTC	CASRSSGGASYEQYF
NA	NA	TRBJ2-2	TRBV12-3/TRBV12-4	TGTGCCAGTCCTATATGGAACACCGGGGAGCTGTTTTTT	CASPIWNTGELFF
NA	few	TRBJ2-5	TRBV7-2	TGTGCCAGCAGCTTCGTCTGGGCCGGGAAAGAGACCCAGTACTTC	CASSFVWAGKETQYF
TRBD2	few	TRBJ2-1	TRBV20-1	TGCAGTGCTAGGGTCCAGCGGGGGGGCAATGAGCAGTTCTTC	CSARVQRGGNEQFF
TRBD2	few	TRBJ2-3	TRBV20-1	TGCAGTGCGAGCTCCACTAGCGGGGGCCCCTCCACAGGTACGCAGTATTTT	CSASSTSGGPSTGTQYF
TRBD2	many	TRBJ2-3	TRBV29-1	TGCAGCGTTGACGGCGGGGGGGCCCAGGATACGCAGTATTTT	CSVDGGGAQDTQYF
TRBD2	many	TRBJ2-5	TRBV27	TGTGCCAGCAAATCCATCGGCTCGGGACTAGCGGGGGGTAGCCAAGAGACCCAGTACTTC	CASKSIGSGLAGGSQETQYF
NA	NA	TRBJ2-2	TRBV5-1	TGCGCCAGCAGCTTGGACCCACTTGTGAACACCGGGGAGCTGTTTTTT	CASSLDPLVNTGELFF
NA	many	TRBJ2-3	TRBV6-6	TGTGCCAGCAGTGAGGTAGATACGCAGTATTTT	CASSEVDTQYF
NA	few	TRBJ1-5	TRBV20-1	TGCAGTGCAGGGGGTCTTGGACAGCCCCAGCATTTT	CSAGGLGQPQHF
NA	NA	TRBJ1-5	TRBV4-3	TGCGCCAGCAGCCTCTCTCTGGGACCTTATCAGCCCCAGCATTTT	CASSLSLGPYQPQHF
TRBD1	many	TRBJ1-3	TRBV6-5	TGTGCCAGCAGTTATTCGGGGACAGGGAGGGTAAACACCATATATTTT	CASSYSGTGRVNTIYF
TRBD1	few	TRBJ2-7	TRBV10-1	TGCGCCAGCCGACACCTCTCGGGACAGCCCTCCTACGAGCAGTACTTC	CASRHLSGQPSYEQYF
NA	many	TRBJ2-5	TRBV2	TGTGCCAGCAGTGAAGCCGGCAGGATGCACCAAGAGACCCAGTACTTC	CASSEAGRMHQETQYF
TRBD1	NA	TRBJ1-3	TRBV20-1	TGCAGTGCTCTGACGACAGGGGGCCCTGGAAACACCATATATTTT	CSALTTGGPGNTIYF
NA	few	TRBJ2-1	TRBV7-2	TGTGCCAGCAGCTTAGATGGACTCTTCTACAATGAGCAGTTCTTC	CASSLDGLFYNEQFF
TRBD1	few	TRBJ1-2	TRBV7-2	TGTGCCAGCAGCTTGGGACAGGCAAGAGGCTATGGCTACACCTTC	CASSLGQARGYGYTF
NA	NA	TRBJ1-1	TRBV6-6	TGTGCCAGCAGTTACGGGCAGGATGAAGCTTTCTTT	CASSYGQDEAFF
NA	many	TRBJ1-1	TRBV7-2	TGTGCCAGCAGCTGGGGGGCAGGATTGGACACTGAAGCTTTCTTT	CASSWGAGLDTEAFF
TRBD1	many	TRBJ2-5	TRBV5-6	TGTGCCAGCAGCTTGTGGGCCGGGACAGGGACAGAGACCCAGTACTTC	CASSLWAGTGTETQYF
NA	few	TRBJ1-4	TRBV12-3/TRBV12-4	TGTGCCAGCAGTTTAGCCGGGCTTGAAAAACTGTTTTTT	CASSLAGLEKLFF